This is a list of T cell receptor beta chains from one sample in a study of blood T cell repertoires in COVID-19. Data came from immunoSEQ multiplex PCR; TCRdb stores just in-frame clones and leaves some out. The sample lists 100,000 to 150,000 clones; 85% were seen once. Sequences were obtained from peripheral blood. These receptors came from a man aged 60 to 69 with acute or convalescent COVID-19. Each CDR3 is given with its conserved first and last residue. Fields, in order: D gene, clone size, J gene, V gene, CDR3 DNA, CDR3 protein. The D gene is left open where the match is weak. Not all rows give a size; the values are once, few, many and, for expanded clones, a class.

TRBD1 few TRBJ1-6 TRBV27 TGTGCCAGCAGTGGACAGGGAGATTCACCCCTCCACTTT CASSGQGDSPLHF
- - TRBJ1-2 TRBV11-2 TGTGCCAGCAGCTCCCTTGGAGGGAACTATGGCTACACCTTC CASSSLGGNYGYTF
TRBD1 - TRBJ2-7 TRBV18 TGTGCCAGCTCACCTGGGACAGGGAGGCTGGAGCAGTACTTC CASSPGTGRLEQYF
- once TRBJ1-2 TRBV27 TGTGCCAGCAGTTTATCTTCCGGCTATGGCTACACCTTC CASSLSSGYGYTF
TRBD1 once TRBJ1-1 TRBV5-5 TGTGCCAGCACCCTGACAGGGAGGACTGAAGCTTTCTTT CASTLTGRTEAFF
- - TRBJ1-1 TRBV6-5 TGTGCCAGCAAAACGTCGGGGGTAGGTGAAGCTTTCTTT CASKTSGVGEAFF
- few TRBJ2-1 TRBV7-9 TGTGCCAGCAGCTTGGGGGAGGGACAGGCCTACAATGAGCAGTTCTTC CASSLGEGQAYNEQFF
TRBD2 - TRBJ2-1 TRBV19 TGTGCCAGTAGCACTTTAGCGGGAGGTGGAAGTGAGCAGTTCTTC CASSTLAGGGSEQFF
- - TRBJ2-3 TRBV4-1 TGCGCCAGCAGCCAAGTTGCAGGCACAGATACGCAGTATTTT CASSQVAGTDTQYF
TRBD2 - TRBJ2-1 TRBV10-1 TGCGCCAGCAGTGAGTCAATCGGTCTAGCGGCGCACAATGAGCAGTTCTTC CASSESIGLAAHNEQFF
- - TRBJ1-2 TRBV5-4 TGTGCCAGCAGCGGTGGGCAGGGATCTTCCTATGGCTACACCTTC CASSGGQGSSYGYTF
TRBD1 - TRBJ1-4 TRBV6-2/TRBV6-3 TGTGCCAGCAGTCACGGACAGGTCACCGAACTGTTTTTT CASSHGQVTELFF
- once TRBJ1-4 TRBV27 TGTGCCAGCAGTTTACACAGGGCAGCTAATGAAAAACTGTTTTTT CASSLHRAANEKLFF
TRBD1 - TRBJ1-2 TRBV7-9 TGTGCCAGCAGCCTCGGACAGGCTAACTATGGCTACACCTTC CASSLGQANYGYTF
TRBD1 - TRBJ1-1 TRBV19 TGTGCCAGTAGTACAGGGGGGTCTGAAGCTTTCTTT CASSTGGSEAFF
TRBD1 - TRBJ2-7 TRBV19 TGTGCCAGTAACGCCGGGACAGGGGTAAACGAGCAGTACTTC CASNAGTGVNEQYF
- - TRBJ2-7 TRBV7-2 TGTGCCAGCAGCGGCGGTGGCAGGGGCTACGAGCAGTACTTC CASSGGGRGYEQYF
TRBD2 - TRBJ2-3 TRBV6-2/TRBV6-3 TGTGCCAGCAGTGGTAGGACTAGCGGGACAGATACGCAGTATTTT CASSGRTSGTDTQYF
- - TRBJ2-3 TRBV9 TGTGCCAGCAGCGTAACAGGGTGGGCTACAGATACGCAGTATTTT CASSVTGWATDTQYF
- - TRBJ2-5 TRBV6-1 TGTGCCAGCAGTGAAAACTCTGGGCGGGTCCAAGAGACCCAGTACTTC CASSENSGRVQETQYF
- few TRBJ2-5 TRBV15 TGTGCCACCAGCAGAGATCAGAGGGAGGGGGGTCAAGAGACCCAGTACTTC CATSRDQREGGQETQYF
TRBD2 - TRBJ2-1 TRBV28 TGTGCCACCCTCAATGCGGGGGGATCCTACAATGAGCAGTTCTTC CATLNAGGSYNEQFF
TRBD1 few TRBJ1-5 TRBV28 TGTGCCAGCACTCCCAACAGGGGGTATCAGCCCCAGCATTTT CASTPNRGYQPQHF
TRBD1 - TRBJ2-7 TRBV12-3/TRBV12-4 TGTGCCAGCGGCCGGGACAGGCCCTACGAGCAGTACTTC CASGRDRPYEQYF
TRBD1 few TRBJ1-6 TRBV5-1 TGCGCCAGCAGCTTGGGGACAGGTGGAGATTCACCCCTCCACTTT CASSLGTGGDSPLHF
TRBD1 few TRBJ1-5 TRBV19 TGTGCCAGTAGTATAATGGGACAGGGCATCAATCAGCCCCAGCATTTT CASSIMGQGINQPQHF
- - TRBJ1-5 TRBV19 TGTGCCAGTGCAGGGGAGAGCAATCAGCCCCAGCATTTT CASAGESNQPQHF
- - TRBJ2-3 TRBV6-5 TGTGCCGGTGGGGGGAGCGGGTTTGTTGATACGCAGTATTTT CAGGGSGFVDTQYF
- - TRBJ2-1 TRBV30 TGTGCCTGGAGTCAAGGGGGGGGCTCCTACAATGAGCAGTTCTTC CAWSQGGGSYNEQFF
TRBD1 - TRBJ1-1 TRBV28 TGTGCCAGCATTCTCAGGGGGCAAGGTGAAGCTTTCTTT CASILRGQGEAFF
TRBD2 - TRBJ2-7 TRBV6-5 TGTGCCAGCAGTTCCAGCGGGAGGGCCCAAGAGCAGTACTTC CASSSSGRAQEQYF
- - TRBJ2-2 TRBV10-1 TGCGCCAGCAGCAGCGGAACCGGGGAGCTGTTTTTT CASSSGTGELFF
- - TRBJ1-2 TRBV6-2/TRBV6-3 TGTGCCAGCAGTTACCCCTCAGGCGGGCTCGACTATGGCTACACCTTC CASSYPSGGLDYGYTF
- - TRBJ1-6 TRBV27 TGTGCCAGCAGAGAGGACAGCAACTATAATTCACCCCTCCACTTT CASREDSNYNSPLHF
TRBD2 - TRBJ2-1 TRBV16 TGTGCCAGCAGCCTACGAATCAAAGCGGGAGGTCGCAATGAGCAGTTCTTC CASSLRIKAGGRNEQFF
TRBD2 - TRBJ2-5 TRBV7-2 TGTGCCAGCAGCTTAACAGCGGGATCTCTGGAGACCCAGTACTTC CASSLTAGSLETQYF
- - TRBJ1-1 TRBV6-2/TRBV6-3 TGTGCCAGCAGTTCTCTGGGGGGCACTGAAGCTTTCTTT CASSSLGGTEAFF
TRBD1 - TRBJ1-1 TRBV6-2/TRBV6-3 TGTGCCAGCAGACCTCCGGGACAGGGGGCGCGCACTGAAGCTTTCTTT CASRPPGQGARTEAFF
TRBD1 - TRBJ1-2 TRBV28 TGTGCCAGCAGCTTCCTTCGGGACAGGGGAAACGGCTACACCTTC CASSFLRDRGNGYTF
TRBD2 - TRBJ2-3 TRBV5-5 TGTGCCAGCAGCTTGGAGGGACTAGCGGCGGATACGCAGTATTTT CASSLEGLAADTQYF
TRBD2 - TRBJ2-7 TRBV18 TGTGCCAGCTCACCACTAGCGGGAGGTAACCTCCACGAGCAGTACTTC CASSPLAGGNLHEQYF
TRBD2 - TRBJ2-7 TRBV11-2 TGTGCCAGCAGCTTGGGACTAGCGGGAGGCTACGAGCAGTACTTC CASSLGLAGGYEQYF
- - TRBJ2-1 TRBV5-1 TGCGCCAGCACCACTGGGGGCCACAATGAGCAGTTCTTC CASTTGGHNEQFF
- - TRBJ1-1 TRBV28 TGTGCCAGCACCTCGGAAGGACAGCACCTCATGAACACTGAAGCTTTCTTT CASTSEGQHLMNTEAFF
TRBD1 - TRBJ2-7 TRBV10-3 TGTGCCATCAGTGAGGAGTACAGGGGTTCGAACTACGAGCAGTACTTC CAISEEYRGSNYEQYF
- - TRBJ1-2 TRBV7-2 TGTGCCAGCAGCCCCGGGTTCAACTATGGCTACACCTTC CASSPGFNYGYTF
- - TRBJ1-6 TRBV9 TGTGCCAGCAGCGTAGGCGACCCGGTGGGAGCCCTCCACTTT CASSVGDPVGALHF
- - TRBJ2-7 TRBV2 TGTGCCAGCGAGGTACGGAGCCCCCCAGAGCAGTACTTC CASEVRSPPEQYF
- - TRBJ2-7 TRBV9 TGTGCCAGCAGCGTAGGAAGCGGACCCTACGAGCAGTACTTC CASSVGSGPYEQYF
- - TRBJ1-2 TRBV6-5 TGTGCCAGCAGTAACGGACTTCGCAACTATGGCTACACCTTC CASSNGLRNYGYTF
- - TRBJ1-5 TRBV19 TGTGCCAGTGGGGGGACGGGAGGCAATCAGCCCCAGCATTTT CASGGTGGNQPQHF
TRBD2 - TRBJ2-7 TRBV6-1 TGTGCCAGCAGTGAACCGAGCGGGATTGGGCACGAGCAGTACTTC CASSEPSGIGHEQYF
TRBD2 many TRBJ2-7 TRBV27 TGTGCCAGCAGTTCGACAGGCGGGGGGTACGAGCAGTACTTC CASSSTGGGYEQYF